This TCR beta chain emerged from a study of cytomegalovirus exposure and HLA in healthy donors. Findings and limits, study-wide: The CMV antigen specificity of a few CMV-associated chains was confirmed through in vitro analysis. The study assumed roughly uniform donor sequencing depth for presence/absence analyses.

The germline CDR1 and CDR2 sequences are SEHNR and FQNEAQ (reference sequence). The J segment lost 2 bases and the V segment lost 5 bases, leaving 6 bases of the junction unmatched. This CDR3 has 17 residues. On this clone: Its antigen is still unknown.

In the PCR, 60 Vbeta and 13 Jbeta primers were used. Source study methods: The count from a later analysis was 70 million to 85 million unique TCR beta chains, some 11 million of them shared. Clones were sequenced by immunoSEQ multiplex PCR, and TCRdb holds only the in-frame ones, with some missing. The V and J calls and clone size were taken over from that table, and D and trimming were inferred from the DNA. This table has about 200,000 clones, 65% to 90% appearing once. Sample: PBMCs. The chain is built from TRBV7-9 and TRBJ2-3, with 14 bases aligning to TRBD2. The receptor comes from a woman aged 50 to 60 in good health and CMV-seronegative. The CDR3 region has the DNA TGTGCCAGCAGCCCGGGACTAGCGGGAGACCCCACAGATACGCAGTATTTT. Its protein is CASSPGLAGDPTDTQYF.